This record covers a single TCR beta chain. Its antigen is not identified. The sample belongs to a study of shared clonotypes between healthy human individuals. Study-level results: The sole specimen, blood, was sampled, and tissue repertoires likely differ.

DNA at roughly 0.2 ug, around 30,000 T cell genomes, went into sorted-subset replicate PCRs. Method: immunoSEQ multiplex PCR; TCRdb's copy keeps in-frame clones and lacks some. The repertoire holds 2,500,000 or so clones, with approximately 90% as singletons. In germline, CDR1 is SGHRS, CDR2 YFSETQ. V dropped 5 bases and J dropped 6 bases, with 6 bases sitting between them. CDR3 length: 11 residues. Healthy HIV-negative adults with no recent acute infections or vaccinations were recruited as donors. The receptor's source is a man aged 18 to 29 in good health. Some clones in this sample may be carry-over from other donors' samples. This chain links TRBV5-1 with TRBJ2-1; D remains unclear. The sample was naive CD4+ T cells from PBMCs. Subset in this sample: CD45RA+ positively selected. The CDR3 reads CASRSRNEQFF. CDR3 DNA sequence: TGCGCCAGCAGGTCCCGCAATGAGCAGTTCTTC.